This TCR beta chain comes out of a study of blood T cell repertoires in COVID-19. Study at large: COVID-19 samples, acute and convalescent, were from the United States, Italy and Spain. PBMCs, B-cell-depleted T cells, or T cells provided the cDNA or gDNA that made up the material.

Per the study methods: For nucleated cells, counts were estimated from reference gene primer amplification. TCRdb's table, derived via immunoSEQ multiplex PCR, lists solely in-frame clones and lacks some. V and J calls and clone size are copied from that table; D and trimming were computed from the DNA. The data show around 150,000 clones, 70% to 80% seen once. This receptor was identified in a woman aged 45 to 65 with active or convalescent COVID-19. Sequencing was done on a sample of peripheral blood.

The CDR3 DNA reads TGTGCCAGCACCCCCCTGGGGCATAGCAATCAGCCCCAGCATTTT. It codes for CASTPLGHSNQPQHF. V gene TRBV5-5 combines with J gene TRBJ1-5; a weak D match, TRBD1 (5 bases). The CDR3 covers 15 residues. V lost 6 bases and J 0 bases, leaving 13 bases between the germline ends. Germline CDR1 reads SGHKS; CDR2 reads YYEKEE (reference sequence).